This TCR beta chain was documented in a study of shared clonotypes between healthy human individuals (dated by TCRdb to about 2020). Concerning the study at large: The cohort included a few men and a couple of women between 18 and 49 years of age. Per donor, three plates each were used for CD4 naive and CD4 memory, two for CD8 naive, and one for CD8 memory. The study deeply sequenced blood TCR repertoires of about 5 healthy adults to estimate repertoire size and the extent of clonotype sharing between individuals. To increase sequencing depth and limit assay-specific biases, different laboratories used diverse techniques to prepare libraries and sequence TCR repertoires. Per donor, leukapheresis produced somewhere between about 0.8 and 9.5 billion PBMCs. The study at large found these results: Based on pairwise subsampling, the degree of clonotype sharing among donors was expected to be affected by sequencing depth. Across a few donors, approximately 4.6% of naive CD4, approximately 3.5% of naive CD8, about 2.3% of memory CD4, and 0.4% to 0.45% of memory CD8 clonotypes were shared. Naive subsets generally had larger estimated clonotype richness than memory subsets. Incomplete sequencing was indicated by rarefaction of sorted-subset datasets, despite the large sequencing depth. Higher generation probabilities were observed for clonotypes shared by all four sorted-subset donors than for non-shared clonotypes. Sampling was restricted to blood, and TCR repertoires in tissue are likely to differ from TCR repertoires in blood. Because the study included only a small number of donors, the genetic and exposure-history diversity represented was limited.

Per the germline V gene, ENHRY is the CDR1 and SYGVKD is the CDR2. From the cysteine up to the phenylalanine, the CDR3 has a length of 19 residues. The entry retains the CDR3 DNA only, 57 bases that are in frame from base 1. The germline V and J ends show losses of 6 bases and 0 bases respectively, and no gene match explains 13 bases of the junction. The donors were healthy, HIV-negative adults with no recently reported acute infections or vaccinations. Every donor was a Caucasian adult living in Nashville, Tennessee, USA. CD4+ T cells were enriched by magnetic negative selection, after which naive cells were positively selected on CD45RA and the negative fraction was taken as the memory subset. Blood was collected by leukapheresis, and PBMCs were isolated by Ficoll-Histopaque density gradient centrifugation and then cryopreserved in liquid nitrogen vapor phase. Analytical flow cytometry was used to check the purity and quantity of each magnetically sorted T cell population. Genomic DNA was isolated from every sorted fraction and measured by UV absorbance on a Nanodrop 2000c.

Points on this clone: The antigen it recognizes is unknown. Within one base of it there is no much larger clone, and no base qualities were kept.

Using the deep immunoSEQ assay, TCR CDR3 regions were amplified from genomic DNA by multiplex PCR. Extracted genomic DNA from each cell subset was distributed evenly across all wells of several immunoSEQ 96-well plates, and each plate was treated as a replicate. For sorted subsets, approximately 200 ng of genomic DNA, equivalent to around 29,000 T cell genomes, went into each replicate PCR. Purified libraries were measured with a Qubit 3.0 fluorometer, size-checked on a Bioanalyzer 2100, and measured again with the KAPA Library Quantification kit. A separate single-read 150-cycle Illumina NextSeq 550 flow cell was used to sequence each immunoSEQ 96-well plate. The published analysis was carried out like this. The immunoSEQ output contained only junctional sequences without quality scores, so filtering could not match that applied to full-length reads. To assign V/J genes and CDR3, sequences were annotated against IMGT germline references using PyIR, a Python wrapper for IgBLAST v1.9. Any read was removed if the V/J assignment was weak (E-value above 1e-6), the CDR3 was missing, or the read contained stop codons, out-of-frame junctions, or ambiguous translated residues. V3J clonotypes were defined by identical inferred V gene, J gene, and CDR3 amino acid sequence. The percentage overlap between two repertoires was calculated by dividing the number of shared unique clonotypes by the size of the smaller repertoire. Three approaches were used to assess repertoire richness: RTK rarefaction, the Chao1 estimator, and Recon v2.1 estimates of unobserved clonotypes. OLGA was used to compute generation probabilities for all TCRbeta clonotypes that the gDNA method yielded from a few donors. What TCRdb holds here is the immuneACCESS table cut down to in-frame rearrangements. Part of the clones is not present; checked against another copy, under half of the missing clones reflect an unresolved V gene, and the others are unexplained. The DNA was the basis for D and trimming; V, J and clone size are from that table. Counted in this sample were some 1.5 million clones; roughly 98% of them appeared once. 0.4% to 0.45% of the sample is taken by the ten largest.

The sequence was obtained from a man aged 25-40 years in good health. The rearranged chain carries TRBV10-3 and TRBJ2-6; the central 8 bases match TRBD1. What was sequenced was naive CD4+ T cells sorted from blood. The sample's cell subset or site label, in plain terms: CD45RA+ positively selected. DNA sequence: TGTGCCATCAGCCTCGGTGGGTCAGGGGGCTTCTCTGGGGCCAACGTCCTGACTTTC. Translated, it gives CAISLGGSGGFSGANVLTF.